This T cell receptor beta chain was identified during a study of shared clonotypes between healthy human individuals. CDR1 MRHNA and CDR2 SNTAGT come from the germline V gene. The CDR3 runs to 12 residues. Trimming removed 2 bases at V and 6 bases at J, with 4 bases between. This table comes from immunoSEQ multiplex PCR, and its TCRdb copy is limited to in-frame clones, with some not included. In the table there are around 2.1 million clones, about 93% of which are singletons. Cells designated naive CD8 were CD45RO-negative and were positively selected for CCR7, with terminally differentiated effector memory CD45RA+ cells excluded. This clone was observed a single time. Other DNA sequences of this sample code for an identical CDR3.

V is TRBV6-4 and J is TRBJ2-2; D not resolved. The sample was naive CD8+ T cells from PBMCs. The sequence came from a man younger than 35 in good health. Some clones in this sample may be carry-over from other donors' samples. CDR3 sequence reads: CASSDSAGELFF. The CDR3, as DNA: TGTGCCAGCAGTGACAGCGCCGGGGAGCTGTTTTTT.